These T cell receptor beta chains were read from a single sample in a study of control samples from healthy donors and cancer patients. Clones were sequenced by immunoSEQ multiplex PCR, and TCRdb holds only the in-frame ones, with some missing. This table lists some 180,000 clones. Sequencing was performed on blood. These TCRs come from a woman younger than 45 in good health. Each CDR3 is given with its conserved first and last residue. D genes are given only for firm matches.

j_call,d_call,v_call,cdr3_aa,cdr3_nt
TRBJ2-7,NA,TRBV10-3,CAIGGPSYEQYF,TGTGCCATCGGGGGGCCCTCCTACGAGCAGTACTTC
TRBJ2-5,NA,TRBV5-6,CASSLARSRPRETQYF,TGTGCCAGCAGCTTGGCGCGGTCGCGTCCCCGGGAGACCCAGTACTTC
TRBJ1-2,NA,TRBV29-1,CSVEGVARNYGYTF,TGCAGCGTTGAAGGGGTGGCCAGGAACTATGGCTACACCTTC
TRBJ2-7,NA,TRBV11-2,CASSDRVRRQYF,TGTGCCAGCAGCGATAGAGTACGAAGGCAGTACTTC
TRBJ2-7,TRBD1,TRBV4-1,CASSPTPGQGTVEQYF,TGCGCCAGCAGCCCCACTCCAGGACAGGGGACGGTCGAGCAGTACTTC
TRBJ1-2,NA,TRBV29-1,CSVGGPGDPGRLYGYTF,TGCAGCGTTGGGGGCCCGGGTGATCCCGGCCGCCTCTATGGCTACACCTTC
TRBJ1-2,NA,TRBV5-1,CASSRSPNHGYTF,TGCGCCAGCAGCCGGTCTCCCAATCATGGCTACACCTTC
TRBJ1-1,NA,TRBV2,CATSWTDTEAFF,TGTGCCACCTCCTGGACCGACACTGAAGCTTTCTTT
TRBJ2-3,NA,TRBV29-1,CSVGGARTDTQYF,TGCAGCGTTGGGGGGGCCCGCACAGATACGCAGTATTTT
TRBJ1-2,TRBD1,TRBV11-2,CASSSGGQNDGYTF,TGTGCCAGCAGCTCGGGGGGACAGAACGATGGCTACACCTTC
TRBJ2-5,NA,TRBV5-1,CASSLYGVSQETQYF,TGCGCCAGCAGCTTGTACGGGGTTAGTCAGGAGACCCAGTACTTC
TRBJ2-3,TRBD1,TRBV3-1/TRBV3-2,CASSRDSPSTDTQYF,TGTGCCAGCAGCCGGGACAGCCCTTCAACCGATACGCAGTATTTT
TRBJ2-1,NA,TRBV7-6,CASSPEGGSYNEQFF,TGTGCCAGCAGCCCTGAGGGTGGGAGTTACAATGAGCAGTTCTTC
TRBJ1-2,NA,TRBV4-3,CASSQGLTGASYGYTF,TGCGCCAGCAGCCAAGGACTGACAGGTGCCAGCTATGGCTACACCTTC
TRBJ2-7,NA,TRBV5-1,CASRERGEGPYEQYF,TGCGCCAGCCGGGAGAGGGGAGAGGGGCCCTACGAGCAGTACTTC
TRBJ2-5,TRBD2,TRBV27,CASSSGLGEETQYF,TGTGCCAGCAGTTCGGGACTAGGGGAAGAGACCCAGTACTTC
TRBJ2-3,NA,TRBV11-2,CASSTGGPDTQYF,TGTGCCAGCAGCACCGGGGGGCCAGATACGCAGTATTTT
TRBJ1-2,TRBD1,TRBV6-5,CASSYDRGLGYTF,TGTGCCAGCAGTTACGACAGGGGGCTTGGCTACACCTTC
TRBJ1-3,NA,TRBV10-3,CAISAENTIYF,TGTGCCATCAGTGCCGAAAACACCATATATTTT
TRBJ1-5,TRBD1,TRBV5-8,CASSLGDSLSNQPQHF,TGTGCCAGCAGCTTGGGGGACAGCTTGAGCAATCAGCCCCAGCATTTT
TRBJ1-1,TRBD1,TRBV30,CAWGARTGSNTEAFF,TGTGCCTGGGGGGCCCGGACAGGGTCGAACACTGAAGCTTTCTTT
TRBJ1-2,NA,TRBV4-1,CASTPRGQVNYGYTF,TGCGCCAGCACTCCTCGTGGGCAGGTTAACTATGGCTACACCTTC
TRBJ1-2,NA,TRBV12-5,CASAMDANYGYTF,TGTGCTAGTGCCATGGACGCTAACTATGGCTACACCTTC
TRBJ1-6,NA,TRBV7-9,CASSWGRGAPSPLHF,TGTGCCAGCAGCTGGGGAAGGGGGGCCCCCTCACCCCTCCACTTT
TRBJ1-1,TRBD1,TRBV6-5,CASSFYDRELTEAFF,TGTGCCAGCAGTTTCTACGACAGGGAATTAACTGAAGCTTTCTTT
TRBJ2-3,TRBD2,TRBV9,CASSYPDLLTSSSPVSTDTQYF,TGTGCCAGCAGCTATCCAGACCTTTTGACTAGCTCCTCTCCGGTCAGCACAGATACGCAGTATTTT
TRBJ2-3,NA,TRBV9,CASSVGWGRVSRTDTQYF,TGTGCCAGCAGCGTAGGTTGGGGGCGCGTTAGCCGCACAGATACGCAGTATTTT
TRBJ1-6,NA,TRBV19,CASSIEGEGRNSPLHF,TGTGCCAGTAGTATAGAAGGGGAGGGGAGAAATTCACCCCTCCACTTT
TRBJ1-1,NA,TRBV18,CASSPDRTNTEAFF,TGTGCCAGCTCACCAGACCGGACGAACACTGAAGCTTTCTTT
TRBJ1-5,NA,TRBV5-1,CASSPSGVYNQPQHF,TGCGCCAGCAGCCCTTCCGGGGTATACAATCAGCCCCAGCATTTT
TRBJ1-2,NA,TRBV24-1,CATSPAGGGYTF,TGTGCCACCAGTCCCGCGGGTGGTGGCTACACCTTC
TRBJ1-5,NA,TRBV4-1,CASSQEGYGNQPQHF,TGCGCCAGCAGCCAAGAAGGGTATGGCAATCAGCCCCAGCATTTT
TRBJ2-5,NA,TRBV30,CAWSYGLAETQYF,TGTGCCTGGAGTTATGGGCTAGCAGAGACCCAGTACTTC
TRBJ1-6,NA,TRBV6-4,CASAGEQGSPLHF,TGTGCCAGTGCCGGCGAGCAAGGTTCACCCCTCCACTTT
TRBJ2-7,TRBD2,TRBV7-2,CASSLGPAGEQYF,TGTGCCAGCAGCTTGGGGCCAGCGGGGGAGCAGTACTTC
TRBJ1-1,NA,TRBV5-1,CASSKDGQLTEAFF,TGCGCCAGCAGCAAGGACGGCCAACTCACTGAAGCTTTCTTT
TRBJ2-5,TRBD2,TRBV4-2,CASSQERAGSQETQYF,TGTGCCAGCAGCCAAGAGCGAGCGGGATCCCAAGAGACCCAGTACTTC
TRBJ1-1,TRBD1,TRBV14,CASSQETGDPVGAFF,TGTGCCAGCAGCCAAGAGACAGGGGACCCCGTGGGAGCTTTCTTT
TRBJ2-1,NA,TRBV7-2,CASSLAGPYGYNEQFF,TGTGCCAGCAGCTTAGCAGGGCCCTACGGGTACAATGAGCAGTTCTTC
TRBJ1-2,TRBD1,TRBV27,CATPPEVSGQGFGYTF,TGTGCCACCCCCCCGGAAGTCTCCGGACAGGGCTTTGGCTACACCTTC
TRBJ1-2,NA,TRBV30,CAWSPPGGAAGYTF,TGTGCCTGGAGCCCCCCGGGGGGGGCTGCTGGCTACACCTTC
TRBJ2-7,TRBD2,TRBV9,CASSVSAGTTYEQYF,TGTGCCAGCAGCGTATCTGCCGGGACTACCTACGAGCAGTACTTC
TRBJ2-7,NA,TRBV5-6,CASSLKPGTYEQYF,TGTGCCAGCAGCTTGAAACCGGGAACCTACGAGCAGTACTTC
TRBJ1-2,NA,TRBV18,CASSPMTHGYTF,TGTGCCAGCTCACCCATGACTCATGGCTACACCTTC
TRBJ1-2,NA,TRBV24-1,CATSDGIYGYTF,TGTGCCACCAGTGACGGGATCTATGGCTACACCTTC
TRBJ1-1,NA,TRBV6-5,CAIRLFPNTEAFF,TGTGCCATCAGATTGTTCCCGAACACTGAAGCTTTCTTT
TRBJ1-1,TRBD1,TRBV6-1,CASSETGEVTEAFF,TGTGCCAGCAGTGAGACAGGGGAGGTCACTGAAGCTTTCTTT
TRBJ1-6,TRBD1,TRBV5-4,CASSLGQGARSPLHF,TGTGCCAGCAGCTTGGGGCAGGGGGCGCGTTCACCCCTCCACTTT
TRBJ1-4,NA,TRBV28,CASSPFDRLNEKLFF,TGTGCCAGCAGTCCCTTCGACCGACTTAATGAAAAACTGTTTTTT
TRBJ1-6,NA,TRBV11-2,CASSPPVQSSPLHF,TGTGCCAGCAGCCCGCCCGTCCAAAGCTCACCCCTCCACTTT
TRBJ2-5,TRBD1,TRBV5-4,CASSPGEGQGYF,TGTGCCAGCAGCCCGGGGGAGGGACAGGGTTACTTC
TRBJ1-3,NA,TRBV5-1,CASSLRGPSGNTIYF,TGCGCCAGCAGCTTGAGGGGTCCCTCTGGAAACACCATATATTTT
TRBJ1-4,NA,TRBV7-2,CASSFGGTNEKLFF,TGTGCCAGCAGCTTCGGTGGGACTAATGAAAAACTGTTTTTT
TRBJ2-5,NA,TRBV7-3,CASSLFLPETQYF,TGTGCCAGCAGCTTATTCTTGCCTGAGACCCAGTACTTC
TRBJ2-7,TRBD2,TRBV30,CAWGRGNEQYF,TGTGCCTGGGGGAGGGGAAACGAGCAGTACTTC